Following are 9 T cell receptor beta chains from one sample sequenced in a study of high-grade serous ovarian cancer treatment subgroups. The assay was immunoSEQ multiplex PCR, and TCRdb's table has in-frame clones only and misses some. The table lists about 3,600 clones, about 80% of them singletons. The tumor samples were collected prior to definitive surgery or chemotherapy. Sequenced sample: tumor tissue. These TCRs come from a human donor with high-grade serous ovarian cancer.

The chain joins TRBV28 to TRBJ1-2; D may be TRBD1 (5 bases). This CDR3 contains 18 residues. The germline V gene encodes CDR1 MDHEN and CDR2 SYDVKM. Between the trimmed V and J ends, which lost 6 bases and 1 base, there was a span of 24 bases. CDR3 residues: CASSRSRGTHTFNYGYTF. The CDR3 DNA reads TGTGCCAGCAGCAGATCGCGGGGGACCCATACCTTTAACTATGGCTACACCTTC.

V is TRBV25-1 and J is TRBJ2-7, with D tentatively TRBD1 (6 bases). Trimming shortened V by 3 bases and J by 5 bases, and 20 bases separated the two germline ends. Germline loops: CDR1 MGHDK, CDR2 SYGVNS. This CDR3 is built from 16 residues. The CDR3 nucleotides are TGTGCCAGCAGTGAGACAGGAACGAAGAGAATCCACGAGCAGTACTTC. It codes for CASSETGTKRIHEQYF.

The chain combines TRBV21-1 with TRBJ1-4; the DNA was not compared with TRBD1, the D call given in the table. TRBV21-1 constitutes a pseudogene. This CDR3 contains 17 residues. The CDR3 protein is CASSNPRDRVSGEKLFF. The CDR3 DNA is TGTGCCAGCAGCAACCCCCGGGACAGGGTATCTGGTGAAAAACTGTTTTTT.

This chain joins TRBV4-2 and TRBJ2-7; unclear D gene. Deletions cut 1 base from V and 5 bases from J, with 12 bases between. This CDR3 is built from 14 residues. Germline loops: CDR1 LGHNA, CDR2 YNFKEQ. CDR3 amino acids: CASSQGSGLDEQYF. Here the CDR3 DNA reads TGTGCCAGCAGCCAAGGATCGGGCCTGGACGAGCAGTACTTC.

This clone has more than one count but fewer than ten. The chain combines TRBV13 with TRBJ2-2; 9 bases align to TRBD1. Germline assignment: CDR1 PRHDT and CDR2 FYEKMQ (reference sequence). The CDR3 totals 15 residues. V shed 1 base, J shed 5 bases, and the junction held 2 bases outside the gene matches. DNA for the CDR3: TGTGCCAGCAGCTTAGTGGACAGGGGTACCGGGGAGCTGTTTTTT. It encodes CASSLVDRGTGELFF.

This clone has just a few counts. The chain combines TRBV11-2 with TRBJ2-7, with D perhaps TRBD2 (5 bases). The germline V gene encodes CDR1 SGHAT and CDR2 FQNNGV. V was shortened by 5 bases and J by 1 base, with 15 bases between the two germline ends. The CDR3 covers 15 residues. CDR3 amino acids: CASSPEGLASYEQYF. CDR3 DNA sequence: TGTGCCAGCAGCCCCGAGGGCCTAGCATCCTACGAGCAGTACTTC.

The V gene is TRBV7-8, the J gene TRBJ2-1; the D is unclear. Germline assignment: CDR1 SGHVS and CDR2 FQNEAQ. V was pared by 3 bases and J by 5 bases, with 17 bases between. The CDR3 covers 16 residues. The CDR3 sequence is CASSFPKGAFHNEQFF. CDR3 bases: TGTGCCAGCAGCTTTCCTAAAGGTGCGTTCCACAATGAGCAGTTCTTC.

This clone was seen a few times. The chain uses TRBV27 and TRBJ2-7; 11 nucleotides align to TRBD1. The CDR3 is 14 amino acids. Germline V gene sequence: CDR1 MNHEY, CDR2 SMNVEV (reference sequence). V lost 3 bases and J lost 3; bases outside the gene matches: 1. The CDR3 sequence is CASSFGTGGYEQYF. The CDR3 DNA follows: TGTGCCAGCAGTTTTGGGACAGGGGGCTACGAGCAGTACTTC.

The chain links TRBV5-4 to TRBJ1-1; D is perhaps TRBD1 (6 bases). CDR1 is SGHNT and CDR2 is YYREEE in the germline V gene (reference sequence). V shed 4 bases and J shed 14 bases, with 21 bases lying between them. The CDR3 extends over 13 amino acids. CDR3 coding DNA: TGTGCCAGCAGCCACAGCCCCCGGGACATTTTCTTCTTT. Translated, it gives CASSHSPRDIFFF.